This TCR beta chain stems from a study of blood T cell repertoires in COVID-19. Study details: COVID-19 samples, acute and convalescent, were from the United States, Italy and Spain.

About this clone itself: Different DNA sequences within this sample yield the same CDR3.

The protocol was immunoSEQ multiplex PCR, while the TCRdb copy is restricted to in-frame clones and leaves out a portion. This repertoire shows around 300,000 clones, 90% to 95% found once; its top ten account for around 2.2%. CDR1 is LGHDT and CDR2 is YNNKEL in the germline V gene (reference sequence). The CDR3 contains 13 residues. Trimming shortened V by 1 base and J by 6 bases, and 7 bases separated the two germline ends. Seattle patients were enrolled during active infection and followed longitudinally. The material sequenced was peripheral blood. The TCR comes from a woman in her 30s with COVID-19, enrolled during active disease. This sequence joins TRBV3-1 (or the pseudogene TRBV3-2) and TRBJ1-5; D might be TRBD1 (5 bases). The CDR3 region is CASSQGGGQPQHF. The CDR3 DNA reads TGTGCCAGCAGCCAAGGGGGGGGTCAGCCCCAGCATTTT.